This is a list of T cell receptor beta chains from one sample in a study of blood T cell repertoires in COVID-19. This table comes from immunoSEQ multiplex PCR, and its TCRdb copy is limited to in-frame clones, with some not included. This table holds 45,000 to 55,000 clones, more than 70% found once. The sample consisted of peripheral blood. These receptors all come from a man in his 70s with active COVID-19. Both conserved end residues are trimmed from each CDR3. Clone size appears in some rows only: once, few, many, or a class for an expanded clone.

v_gene	j_gene	abundance	CDR3aa
TRBV7-2	TRBJ1-6	many	ASSTHTPGNSPLH
TRBV9	TRBJ1-2	.	ASSVDPGQGSDYGYT
TRBV3-1/TRBV3-2	TRBJ1-1	.	ASSQAGTGHMNTEAF
TRBV11-2	TRBJ2-2	many	ATRGLYTGELF
TRBV19	TRBJ1-3	.	ASSIEAGTFSGNTIY
TRBV15	TRBJ2-2	.	ATRGARTTGELF
TRBV11-2	TRBJ1-1	.	ASSSTTANTEAF
TRBV19	TRBJ1-1	.	ASSTEMNTEAF
TRBV5-1	TRBJ2-1	.	ASSLGRARISYNEQF
TRBV5-6	TRBJ1-1	.	ASSLRQDIVAEAF
TRBV7-9	TRBJ2-7	.	ASSLGQGAYEQY
TRBV11-3	TRBJ2-2	.	ASSRLSFGELF
TRBV7-2	TRBJ2-2	.	ASSPPPGGGFANTGELF
TRBV4-1	TRBJ2-1	.	ASSQDPVTSNEQF
TRBV7-9	TRBJ1-3	.	ASSPQGAGNTIY
TRBV6-5	TRBJ2-5	.	ASSYNRVGETQY
TRBV6-5	TRBJ1-5	.	ASRGQGNQPQH
TRBV9	TRBJ1-3	.	ASSARDSGNTIY
TRBV10-3	TRBJ1-1	.	ATGTGNTEAF
TRBV9	TRBJ2-2	.	ASSVAGSNTGELF
TRBV7-3	TRBJ2-2	.	ASGQGAGELF
TRBV18	TRBJ1-4	.	ASSRRASIGTEGDEKLF
TRBV18	TRBJ2-7	.	ASSPPERGPLGNEQY
TRBV3-1/TRBV3-2	TRBJ2-3	once	ASSHWDSTLSTDTQY
TRBV7-2	TRBJ2-7	.	ASSLGQGFYEQY
TRBV9	TRBJ1-2	.	ASSVGTGYGYT
TRBV5-1	TRBJ2-7	.	ASSVKQAELSYEQY
TRBV6-6	TRBJ2-5	.	ASSYDLAGSGAQY
TRBV5-1	TRBJ1-2	.	ASSRTAGDGYT
TRBV7-9	TRBJ1-1	.	ASSSINHGVWTEAF
TRBV6-5	TRBJ1-2	.	ASSFLRYT
TRBV6-2/TRBV6-3	TRBJ1-5	few	ASSQGTYNQPQH
TRBV18	TRBJ2-1	.	ASSPPGLAGARQF